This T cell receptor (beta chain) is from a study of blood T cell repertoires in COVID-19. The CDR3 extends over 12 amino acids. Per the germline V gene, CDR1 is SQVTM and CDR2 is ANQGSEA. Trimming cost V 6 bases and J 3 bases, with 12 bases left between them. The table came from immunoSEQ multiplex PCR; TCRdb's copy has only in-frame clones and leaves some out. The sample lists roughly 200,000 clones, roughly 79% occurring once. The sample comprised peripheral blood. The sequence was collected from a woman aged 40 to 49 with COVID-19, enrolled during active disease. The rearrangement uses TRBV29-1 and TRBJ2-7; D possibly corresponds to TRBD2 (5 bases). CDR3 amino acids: CSVRTGDYEQYV. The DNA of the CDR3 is TGCAGCGTCCGGACTGGAGACTACGAGCAGTACGTC.